This entry concerns a single T cell receptor (beta chain). Its cognate antigen has yet to be identified. The input lacks base qualities; no much larger clone sits a single base away. The germline V gene provides CDR1 MNHEY and CDR2 SVGEGT. V is cut by 2 bases and J by 6 bases, and the space between the germline ends is 11 bases. The CDR3 runs 14 amino acids, cysteine and phenylalanine included. CDR3 DNA only is kept here, 42 bases in frame from base 1. This entry belongs to a study of early T cells in non-severe SARS-CoV-2 infection listed by TCRdb under 2021. Concerning the study at large: Because TCR sequencing relied on bulk RNA taken from unsorted whole blood, pairing of alpha and beta chains was not possible.

The library was generated by 5' RACE. Sequenced using a NextSeq 500. The TCR library protocol attached unique molecular identifiers to individual cDNA molecules to correct for sequencing error and PCR bias. TCR alpha and beta chains were both sequenced, and the abundances of alpha and beta sequences in each sample were closely correlated with each other. The original methods were these. Decombinator V4 was used to annotate TCR sequences for V gene, J gene and CDR3. TCRs were defined as expanded if a significant change between any two time points was detected under a Poisson model with p below 0.0001. TCR abundances were normalised to the total number of TCRs sequenced in each sample and reported as counts per million. MAIT TCRs were defined by TRAV1-2 paired with TRAJ12, TRAJ20 or TRAJ33, and iNKT TCRs by TRAV10 paired with TRAJ18. VDJdb, accessed on 1 November 2021, was searched for TCRs annotated for CMV, EBV and SARS-CoV-2, and TCRs annotated for more than one antigen were excluded. Starting from the raw public reads, TCRdb applied fastp trimming at Q25, assembled clones with MiXCR and retained in-frame beta chains. Identical CDR3 protein sequences are pooled into one entry, listed with their most common genes and DNA. These V and J calls are TCRdb output, not the study's own analysis. This sample lists about 94,000 distinct CDR3 sequences; less than 15% were detected once. 2% to 2.5% of the sample is in the top ten clones.

Set within a cohort of healthcare workers in London, UK, this nested case-control study involved weekly PCR testing of nasopharyngeal swabs along with blood sampling. Healthcare workers were recruited between 23 and 31 March 2020, during the week of the UK lockdown, and were followed weekly for up to roughly 15 weeks. What the work shows at the level of the full study, not this receptor alone: VDJdb matching was skewed toward anti-spike CD8 responses, so virus-specific expansions were likely underestimated and private and CD4 specificities were missed.

The TCR sequence derives from an adult who was a healthcare worker with PCR-confirmed SARS-CoV-2 infection or an uninfected control (not recorded which). The sequenced sample was whole blood. This chain is built from TRBV6-2 or TRBV6-3 and TRBJ1-5, with no D gene named confidently. The nucleotide sequence reads as follows: TGTGCCAGCAGTTACCCAGCCATAGGTCAGCCCCAGCATTTT. This is translated as CASSYPAIGQPQHF.